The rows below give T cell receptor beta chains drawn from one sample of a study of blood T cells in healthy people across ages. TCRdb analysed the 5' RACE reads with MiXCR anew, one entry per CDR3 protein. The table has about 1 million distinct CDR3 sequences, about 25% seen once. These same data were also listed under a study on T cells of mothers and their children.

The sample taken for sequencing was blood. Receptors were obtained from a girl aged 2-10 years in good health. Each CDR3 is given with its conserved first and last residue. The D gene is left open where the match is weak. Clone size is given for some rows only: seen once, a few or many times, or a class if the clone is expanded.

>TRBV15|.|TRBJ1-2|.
CATSRDPLRVGDGYTF
TGTGCCACCAGCAGAGACCCCTTGCGGGTAGGGGATGGCTACACCTTC
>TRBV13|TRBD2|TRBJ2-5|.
CASSPPFAGGQETQYF
TGTGCCAGCAGCCCCCCCTTTGCGGGAGGGCAAGAGACCCAGTACTTC
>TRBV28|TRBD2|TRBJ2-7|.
CASSLRLTSREQYF
TGTGCCAGCAGTTTGAGGTTGACTAGCCGCGAGCAGTACTTC
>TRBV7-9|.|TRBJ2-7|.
CASSFTEGPYEQYF
TGTGCCAGCAGCTTTACTGAGGGGCCATACGAGCAGTACTTC
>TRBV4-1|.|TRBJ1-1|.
CASSQEYGNTEAFF
TGCGCCAGCAGCCAAGAATACGGGAACACTGAAGCTTTCTTT
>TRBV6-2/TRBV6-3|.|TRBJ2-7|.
CASSDSAPSYEQYF
TGTGCCAGCAGCGACAGTGCCCCCTCCTACGAGCAGTACTTC
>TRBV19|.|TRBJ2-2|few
CASNSGITGELFF
TGTGCCAGTAATAGCGGCATCACCGGGGAGCTGTTTTTT
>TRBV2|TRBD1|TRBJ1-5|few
CASSSKQTGAVSNQPQHF
TGTGCCAGCAGTTCCAAACAAACAGGGGCCGTGAGCAATCAGCCCCAGCATTTT
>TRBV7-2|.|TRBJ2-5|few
CASSLAGGARETQYF
TGTGCCAGCAGCTTGGCTGGGGGCGCACGAGAGACCCAGTACTTC
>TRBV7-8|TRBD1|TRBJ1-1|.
CASSRWTGTKDTEAFF
TGTGCCAGCAGCAGATGGACAGGGACGAAGGACACTGAAGCTTTCTTT